This TCR beta chain derives from a study of blood T cell repertoires in COVID-19. In germline, CDR1 is MNHNY, CDR2 SVGAGI (reference sequence). Unmatched junction bases numbered 5, after V lost 7 bases and J lost 2 bases. This CDR3 has 14 residues. Data came from immunoSEQ multiplex PCR; TCRdb stores just in-frame clones and leaves some out. Of approximately 150,000 clones listed, approximately 83% were seen once; the top ten hold approximately 12%. This clone was found once. The receptor comes from a man in his sixties or seventies who had recovered from COVID-19. This rearrangement joins TRBV6-6 to TRBJ2-5; 9 bases are a match to TRBD1. Input material: peripheral blood. CDR3 sequence reads: CASNDRGEQETQYF. In DNA, the CDR3 is TGTGCCAGCAACGACAGGGGGGAACAAGAGACCCAGTACTTC.